What follows describes a single T cell receptor beta chain. Its antigen is undetermined. This entry comes from a study of shared clonotypes between healthy human individuals. Study-wide findings and caveats: The authors sampled blood alone, and tissue repertoires likely differ.

Germline CDR1 reads MGHRA; CDR2 reads YSYEKL. The CDR3 extends over 16 amino acids. V was cut by 0 bases and J by 3 bases, with 15 bases left in between. Every donor was a Caucasian adult from Nashville, Tennessee. Samples underwent the assay at deep level. Profiled with immunoSEQ multiplex PCR; TCRdb holds only in-frame clones, not every one. The repertoire includes 400,000 to 500,000 clones, 70% to 80% of them detected once, and over 10% sits in the top ten. Material: PBMCs. J is TRBJ2-7 and V is TRBV4-1; D remains ambiguous. The source of this sequence is a woman in her forties in good health. Some clones in this sample may be carry-over from other donors' samples. The CDR3 DNA reads TGCGCCAGCAGCCAAGATTTCGCGAATCCAAGCTACGAGCAGTACTTC. Translating it yields CASSQDFANPSYEQYF.